This TCR beta chain was identified during a study of blood T cells in healthy people across ages. The study's findings and limits: Both higher diversity and more naive CD4+ cells marked long-lived donors when set against aged donors. Donor CMV infection status was unknown, possibly confounding age-related changes in expanded clonotypes.

The V end was cut by 11 bases, the J end by 1 base, with 6 bases between. There are 11 residues in the CDR3. A second PCR, run for roughly 7 to 11 cycles, used a sample-barcoded 5' primer plus a J-beta primer mix. TCRdb reprocessed the 5' RACE reads with MiXCR, giving one entry per CDR3 protein. The table records hundreds of thousands of distinct CDR3 sequences, about 30% of them present only once. About this clonotype itself: Its matching antigen is unknown.

Donors ranged from roughly 6 to 95 years old and were healthy Caucasians in Russia. The material sequenced was blood. This clonotype was sampled from a woman of 80 years or more in good health. V and J are TRBV23-1 and TRBJ1-5, with no clear D. TRBV23-1 is reported as an ORF; its role is uncertain. The CDR3 here is CAQPSNQPQHF. CDR3 sequence (DNA): TGCGCCCAACCCAGCAATCAGCCCCAGCATTTT.